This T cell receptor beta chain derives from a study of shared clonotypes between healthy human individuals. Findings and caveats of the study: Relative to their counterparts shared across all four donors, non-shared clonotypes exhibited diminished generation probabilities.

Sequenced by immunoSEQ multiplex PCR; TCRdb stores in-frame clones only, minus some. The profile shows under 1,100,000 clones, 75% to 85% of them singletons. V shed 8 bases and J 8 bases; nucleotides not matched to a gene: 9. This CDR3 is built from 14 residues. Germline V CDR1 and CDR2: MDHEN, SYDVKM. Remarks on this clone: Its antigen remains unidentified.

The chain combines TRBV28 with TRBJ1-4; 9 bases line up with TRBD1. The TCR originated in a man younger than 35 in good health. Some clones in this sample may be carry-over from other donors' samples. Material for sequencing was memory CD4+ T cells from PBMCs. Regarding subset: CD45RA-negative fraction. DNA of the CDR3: TGTGCCAGCCGCACAGGGGGCAGCGACGAAAAACTGTTTTTT. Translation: CASRTGGSDEKLFF.